This T cell receptor beta chain was retrieved from a study of beta chain features in type 1 diabetes. Study context: On cell yields, gender and age, patients and healthy donors were similar. Findings of the study overall: TCRB CDR3s from Type 1 diabetes patients were moderately but significantly shorter in all four CD4+ subsets.

Donors contributed one heparinised blood draw apiece, averaging about 116 mL. Of the isolated RNA, all was reverse transcribed, and so the sequenced material was expressed TCRB transcripts. Sequenced by immunoSEQ multiplex PCR; TCRdb stores in-frame clones only, minus some. The sample lists about 180,000 clones, 6.5% to 9.5% occurring once. As regards this clone: Its antigen is undetermined.

Germline lookup yields CDR1 LNHNV and CDR2 YYDKDF (reference sequence). V was clipped by 5 bases and J by 6 bases, with 11 bases between them. CDR3 length: 13 residues. This receptor was identified in a woman between 40 and 55 years old with type 1 diabetes. V and J are TRBV15 and TRBJ1-5; no clear D. The sequencing input was central memory CD4+ T cells from blood. CDR3 bases: TGTGCCACCAGCCCCGACCCGGGTCAGCCCCAGCATTTT. Translation: CATSPDPGQPQHF.